One sample yielded the 18 T cell receptor beta chains listed below, sequenced in a study of preoperative IRX-2 immunotherapy in early breast cancer. The data were produced by immunoSEQ multiplex PCR, yet TCRdb's version contains in-frame clones alone and is incomplete. The sample consists of 30,000 to 35,000 clones, over 90% of them appearing once. The treatment here: preoperative locoregional IRX-2 cytokine immunotherapy. Sample collection was performed from a patient treated with IRX-2 immunotherapy. Receptors were obtained from a human donor with breast cancer.

This clone was detected only once. The CDR3 reads CATSRSLLPGLSGNTIYF. For the CDR3, the DNA is TGTGCCACCAGCAGATCCCTTCTACCGGGACTTTCTGGAAACACCATATATTTT. The V and J genes are TRBV15 and TRBJ1-3; tentative D call: TRBD1 (5 bases). There are 18 residues in the CDR3. Trimming left V 2 bases short and J 1 base short, with 18 bases between. Germline V gene sequence: CDR1 LNHNV, CDR2 YYDKDF (reference sequence).

V gene TRBV6-5 combines with J gene TRBJ2-7, with a weak D call TRBD2 (7 bases). Trimming stripped 0 bases from V and 4 bases from J, with 16 bases between. The CDR3 contains 16 residues. Germline CDR1 and CDR2: MNHEY and SVGAGI. Here the CDR3 DNA reads TGTGCCAGCAGTTACTCGGGGGCTCTAGCGGCTTACGAGCAGTACTTC. Translation: CASSYSGALAAYEQYF.

This chain links TRBV5-1 with TRBJ1-3; no definite D call. Germline loops: CDR1 SGHRS, CDR2 YFSETQ. The CDR3 runs to 16 residues. The V and J ends lost 2 bases and 0 bases respectively, with 12 bases between them. CDR3 sequence reads: CASSFTARSSGNTIYF. Here the CDR3 DNA reads TGCGCCAGCAGCTTTACAGCGAGGAGCTCTGGAAACACCATATATTTT.

The chain carries TRBV4-1 and TRBJ1-4; D call uncertain. The CDR3 is 16 amino acids. The V and J ends lost 2 bases and 0 bases respectively, with 10 bases between them. Germline lookup yields CDR1 MGHRA and CDR2 YSYEKL. The CDR3 region has the DNA TGCGCCAGCAGCCAACGTGGGGAGGCAACTAATGAAAAACTGTTTTTT. Its protein product is CASSQRGEATNEKLFF.

The chain joins TRBV29-1 to TRBJ2-7; the match to TRBD1 covers 7 bases. Trimming removed 6 bases from V and 3 bases from J; junction bases left unmatched: 5. Per germline, CDR1 SQVTM and CDR2 ANQGSEA. The CDR3 has 12 amino acids. CDR3 sequence reads: CSVRTGLYEQYF. In nucleotides, the CDR3 is TGCAGCGTGCGGACAGGCCTCTACGAGCAGTACTTC.

This chain uses TRBV11-2 with TRBJ1-1; a weak D match, TRBD1 (5 bases). This CDR3 contains 14 residues. CDR1 SGHAT and CDR2 FQNNGV come from the germline V gene. Deletions cut 1 base from V and 7 bases from J, with 13 bases between. The CDR3 loop is CASSLVGGRGEAFF. The CDR3 bases are TGTGCCAGCAGCTTAGTGGGGGGTCGGGGTGAAGCTTTCTTT.

This clone has only a few counts. V is TRBV28 and J is TRBJ1-5; unclear D gene. V shed 6 bases and J shed 6 bases, with 15 bases lying between them. This CDR3 spans 14 amino acids. The germline V gene encodes CDR1 MDHEN and CDR2 SYDVKM. CDR3 bases: TGTGCCAGCAGACTCTACCGCGAGAGTCAGCCCCAGCATTTT. Translation gives CASRLYRESQPQHF. Looking up the rest from reference TRBV28 and TRBJ1-5 gives the full variable domain: DVKVTQSSRYLVKRTGEKVFLECVQDMDHENMFWYRQDPGLGLRLIYFSYDVKMKEKGDIPEGYSVSREKKERFSLILESASTNQTSMYLCASRLYRESQPQHFGDGTRLSIL.

The V call is TRBV6-4, the J call TRBJ2-2; D not resolved. This CDR3 region has 14 residues. The V end lost 2 bases, the J end lost 5 bases, and 9 bases lay between the germline ends. The germline CDR1 and CDR2 sequences are MRHNA and SNTAGT. The CDR3 is CASSDHGITGELFF. The CDR3 DNA sequence: TGTGCCAGCAGTGACCATGGGATTACCGGGGAGCTGTTTTTT.

The chain joins TRBV18 to TRBJ1-2, with no clear D. The CDR3 contains 14 residues. From germline, CDR1 is KGHSH and CDR2 LQKENI. V dropped 3 bases and J dropped 5 bases, with 13 bases sitting between them. In DNA, the CDR3 is TGTGCCAGCTCACCGTCTGCCGGGCGTTATGGCTACACCTTC. This translates into CASSPSAGRYGYTF.

V gene TRBV2 combines with J gene TRBJ2-3; TRBD1 aligns across 8 bases. The CDR3 loop spans 15 amino acids. Per germline, CDR1 SNHLY and CDR2 FYNNEI. The V segment lost 6 bases and the J segment 1 base; nucleotides outside the gene matches: 6. The CDR3 spells CASRPPGGRTDTQYF. In nucleotides, the CDR3 is TGTGCCAGCAGGCCCCCAGGGGGCCGCACAGATACGCAGTATTTT.

This chain joins TRBV19 and TRBJ1-2; D remains ambiguous. Trimming stripped 3 bases from V and 2 bases from J, with 13 bases between. Germline assignment: CDR1 LNHDA and CDR2 SQIVND (reference sequence). CDR3 length: 15 amino acids. The CDR3 nucleotides read TGTGCCAGTAGTATCACAATTCAGGCGAACTATGGCTACACCTTC. This sequence encodes CASSITIQANYGYTF.

The count of this clone is one. As DNA, the CDR3 is TGTGCCAGCAGCGCGACTAGCGGGAGTAGGAATATAGGTGAGCAGTTCTTC. Translated, it gives CASSATSGSRNIGEQFF. The chain carries TRBV9 and TRBJ2-1; 12 bases agree with TRBD2. Per germline, CDR1 SGDLS and CDR2 YYNGEE. This CDR3 is 17 amino acids long. Trimming cost V 3 bases and J 9 bases; bases outside gene matches: 13. Based on the CDR3 plus reference TRBV9 and TRBJ2-1, the full variable domain is DSGVTQTPKHLITATGQRVTLRCSPRSGDLSVYWYQQSLDQGLQFLIQYYNGEERAKGNILERFSAQQFPDLHSELNLSSLELGDSALYFCASSATSGSRNIGEQFFGPGTRLTVL.

V gene TRBV15 combines with J gene TRBJ2-3; 9 bases align to TRBD2. With 4 bases clipped from V and 3 bases from J, the junction kept 5 bases outside the gene matches. Germline V gives CDR1 LNHNV, CDR2 YYDKDF (reference sequence). The CDR3 has 15 residues. The CDR3 nucleotides are TGTGCCACCAGCACCGCTAGCGGGGCTACAGATACGCAGTATTTT. Translating gives CATSTASGATDTQYF.

CDR3 sequence reads: CASSPSSRGLLYNEQFF. The DNA of the CDR3 is TGTGCCAGCAGCCCCTCGTCCCGGGGGCTCCTTTACAATGAGCAGTTCTTC. The chain couples TRBV9 to TRBJ2-1, with D tentatively TRBD1 or TRBD2 (6 bases each). Germline CDR1 and CDR2: SGDLS and YYNGEE. The CDR3 has 17 amino acids. Trimming cost V 4 bases and J 4 bases, with 21 bases left between them. Full variable domain (rest looked up from reference TRBV9 and TRBJ2-1): DSGVTQTPKHLITATGQRVTLRCSPRSGDLSVYWYQQSLDQGLQFLIQYYNGEERAKGNILERFSAQQFPDLHSELNLSSLELGDSALYFCASSPSSRGLLYNEQFFGPGTRLTVL.

The chain has TRBV5-1 and TRBJ2-1, with TRBD2 as a possible D gene (5 bases). The CDR3 extends over 15 amino acids. V was cut by 0 bases and J by 4 bases, with 11 bases left in between. CDR1 is SGHRS, CDR2 YFSETQ, per germline. The CDR3 protein is CASSLDGTGYNEQFF. The CDR3 coding sequence is TGCGCCAGCAGCTTGGACGGCACGGGGTACAATGAGCAGTTCTTC.

This rearrangement joins TRBV15 to TRBJ2-7; tentative D call: TRBD1 (6 bases). The CDR3 extends over 16 amino acids. Germline assignment: CDR1 LNHNV and CDR2 YYDKDF (reference sequence). Trimming removed 3 bases at V and 7 bases at J, with 22 bases between. As DNA, the CDR3 is TGTGCCACCAGCAGGGGAACAGGGCCAACGACGGGTGAGCAGTACTTC. It codes for CATSRGTGPTTGEQYF. The variable domain in full, with the rest retrieved from reference TRBV15 and TRBJ2-7, is DAMVIQNPRYQVTQFGKPVTLSCSQTLNHNVMYWYQQKSSQAPKLLFHYYDKDFNNEADTPDNFQSRRPNTSFCFLDIRSPGLGDTAMYLCATSRGTGPTTGEQYFGPGTRLTVT.

In DNA, the CDR3 is TGTGCCAGCAGCTTAAAGGGGGCGACCACCGGGGAGCTGTTTTTT. Its protein is CASSLKGATTGELFF. The V call is TRBV11-2, the J call TRBJ2-2; the match to TRBD1 covers 7 bases. The CDR3 totals 15 residues. CDR1 and CDR2 (germline): SGHAT, FQNNGV. The ends lost 2 bases at V and 4 bases at J; junction bases unmatched: 4.

J is TRBJ2-5 and V is TRBV6-7, with a weak D call TRBD1 (5 bases). TRBV6-7 is given ORF status, its function remaining uncertain. This CDR3 comprises 16 residues. Trimming took 3 bases from V and 4 from J, leaving 18 bases between them. The CDR3 region has the DNA TGTGCCAGCAGTTATCCCTTTGGCAGGGTACGAGAGACCCAGTACTTC. Translation gives CASSYPFGRVRETQYF.